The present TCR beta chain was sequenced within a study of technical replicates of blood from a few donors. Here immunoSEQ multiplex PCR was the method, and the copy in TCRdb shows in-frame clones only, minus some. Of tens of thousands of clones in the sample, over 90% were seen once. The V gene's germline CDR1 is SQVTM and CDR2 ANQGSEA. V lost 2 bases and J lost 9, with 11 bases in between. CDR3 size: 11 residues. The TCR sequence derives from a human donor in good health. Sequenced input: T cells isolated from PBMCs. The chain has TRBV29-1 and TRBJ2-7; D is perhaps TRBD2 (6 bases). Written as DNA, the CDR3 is TGCAGCGTTGAAATCGGGGGTGGGCAGTACTTC. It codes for CSVEIGGGQYF.